This TCR beta chain emerged from a study of cytomegalovirus exposure and HLA in healthy donors. Findings and limits, study-wide: A later analysis reportedly found fewer N-insertions in an Asian-associated ancestry cluster than the approximately 730-donor mean.

Concerning this clone: The antigen is undetermined.

The CDR3 contains 11 residues. Germline lookup yields CDR1 WSHSY and CDR2 SAAADI. The V gene lost 2 bases and the J gene lost 11 bases, with 9 bases spanning the gap. The PCR ran on 60 Vbeta and 13 Jbeta primers. Sequencing was performed with immunoSEQ multiplex PCR; in TCRdb, only in-frame clones are kept and a portion is missing. Of more than 110,000 clones listed, 80% are singletons. The sequence derives from a male donor in good health and CMV-seronegative. Sequenced sample: PBMCs. The V gene is TRBV10-2, the J gene TRBJ1-1; no firm D call. CDR3 coding DNA: TGCGCCAGCAGTGAGGGGAGGGAGGCTTTCTTT. Encoded protein: CASSEGREAFF.